The rows below give T cell receptor beta chains drawn from one sample of a study of cytomegalovirus exposure and HLA in healthy donors. TCRdb keeps only in-frame clones here, not all; method: immunoSEQ multiplex PCR. The data show 90,000 to 150,000 clones, around 84% seen once. Sequenced sample: PBMCs. Source of these receptors: a woman in her twenties or thirties in good health and CMV-seropositive. Both conserved end residues are part of each CDR3. D genes are given only for firm matches. Expanded clones get a size class; other rows say once, few or many, or leave the size out.

TRBV7-9	TRBJ1-2	-	TRBD1	TGTGCCAGCAGCTTCGTCGACAGGGCCTATGGCTACACCTTC	CASSFVDRAYGYTF
TRBV7-3	TRBJ2-3	-	-	TGTGCCAGCAGCTTCTCGGGGGAAGCGGATACGCAGTATTTT	CASSFSGEADTQYF
TRBV29-1	TRBJ1-1	-	-	TGCAGCGTTGAAGATGGGGGGAAGACTGAAGCTTTCTTT	CSVEDGGKTEAFF
TRBV19	TRBJ1-2	-	-	TGTGCCAGTAGTTGGTTCGCCGGGGGCTACACCTTC	CASSWFAGGYTF
TRBV5-6	TRBJ1-6	once	-	TGTGCCAGCAGCTTGGGAACAGGGAATTCACCCCTCCACTTT	CASSLGTGNSPLHF
TRBV27	TRBJ2-5	-	TRBD2	TGTGCCAGCAGTTTCGGGACTAGCGGGGTCGGGGCCCAGTACTTC	CASSFGTSGVGAQYF
TRBV5-1	TRBJ1-2	-	TRBD1	TGCGCCAGCAGCTTGGCGCCTCCGGGACAGGGGGTAGGCTACACCTTC	CASSLAPPGQGVGYTF
TRBV6-1	TRBJ2-3	-	-	TGTGCCAGCAGTGACAACCTAGCGTCAGATACGCAGTATTTT	CASSDNLASDTQYF
TRBV7-9	TRBJ1-1	-	-	TGTGCCAGCAGCTTCGTTACCTATGAAGCTTTCTTT	CASSFVTYEAFF
TRBV19	TRBJ2-5	-	TRBD1	TGTGCCAGTAGTATCGAGGGGGCGCAGGGCACCCAGTACTTC	CASSIEGAQGTQYF
TRBV4-1	TRBJ2-1	-	TRBD2	TGCGCCAGCAGCCTCCAACTAGCGGGGGGTTACAATGAGCAGTTCTTC	CASSLQLAGGYNEQFF
TRBV7-8	TRBJ2-3	few	TRBD1	TGTGCCAGCAGCTGGGACAGGGGGTCGGGTTCAGATACGCAGTATTTT	CASSWDRGSGSDTQYF
TRBV10-3	TRBJ1-5	-	-	TGTGCCATCAGTGGGGGTACCGGGGGATATAGCAATCAGCCCCAGCATTTT	CAISGGTGGYSNQPQHF
TRBV27	TRBJ1-6	-	TRBD1	TGTGCCAGCAGTTCTACACAGGGGGGATCCATAACACCCCTCCACTTT	CASSSTQGGSITPLHF
TRBV30	TRBJ2-7	-	TRBD1	TGTGCCTGGACCTCCCGGGACAGGTGGTACGAGCAGTACTTC	CAWTSRDRWYEQYF
TRBV5-5	TRBJ1-4	-	-	TGTGCCAGCAGCCTCCTAGAAAAACTGTTTTTT	CASSLLEKLFF
TRBV20-1	TRBJ2-5	-	-	TGCAGTGTTATCCAGGAGACCCAGTACTTC	CSVIQETQYF
TRBV7-2	TRBJ1-5	few	-	TGTGCCAGCAGCTTATCGGTACGGGGGGCCCAGCATTTT	CASSLSVRGAQHF
TRBV4-1	TRBJ2-7	-	TRBD1	TGCGCCAGCAGCCCTGGGACAGGGGCGACCTACGAGCAGTACTTC	CASSPGTGATYEQYF
TRBV5-4	TRBJ2-3	-	TRBD2	TGTGCCAGCAGCTTGGGGGGCGGGGGGGCAGATACGCAGTATTTT	CASSLGGGGADTQYF
TRBV28	TRBJ1-3	-	-	TGTGCCAGCAGCACGACTGGACAGCACCCGGTAGGATATTTT	CASSTTGQHPVGYF
TRBV18	TRBJ2-5	-	TRBD2	TGTGCCAGCTCACCAGGACAGCGGGGGCTTTGGGAGACCCAGTACTTC	CASSPGQRGLWETQYF
TRBV7-3	TRBJ1-1	few	TRBD1	TGTGCCAGCAGCGGACAGGGAGGAACTGAAGCTTTCTTT	CASSGQGGTEAFF
TRBV7-6	TRBJ2-7	-	TRBD2	TGTGCCAGCAGCAACCCCATCCTAGCGGGGGTCCCCGAGCAGTACTTC	CASSNPILAGVPEQYF
TRBV5-5	TRBJ2-1	-	-	TGTGCCAGCAGCTTTAACGGCCGGGGAAAGTTCTTC	CASSFNGRGKFF
TRBV5-1	TRBJ2-7	-	TRBD1	TGCGCCAGCAGCTTGGCAGGGGGTGGGAACTACGAGCAGTACTTC	CASSLAGGGNYEQYF
TRBV4-1	TRBJ1-2	-	-	TGCGCCAGCAGCCTTACGGACGGGGTGAGAAGGGATGGCTACACCTTC	CASSLTDGVRRDGYTF
TRBV2	TRBJ1-6	-	-	TGTGCCAGCAGTCTGGACTCGTCCTCACCCCTCCACTTT	CASSLDSSSPLHF
TRBV7-2	TRBJ2-7	-	-	TGTGCCAGCAGCTTAGGGGGCCTGAAATCCTACGAGCAGTACTTC	CASSLGGLKSYEQYF
TRBV30	TRBJ1-6	-	TRBD1	TGTGCCTGGAGGAGACAGGGAAGAGAATCACCCCTCCACTTT	CAWRRQGRESPLHF
TRBV7-2	TRBJ2-5	-	-	TGTGCCAGCCAGTTCGGGGGGCCGGAGACCCAGTACTTC	CASQFGGPETQYF
TRBV20-1	TRBJ1-1	-	-	TGCAGTGCTAGTAGATCTGAAGCTTTCTTT	CSASRSEAFF
TRBV4-3	TRBJ2-3	-	-	TGCGCCAGCAGCCAAGAATTGGTTGCGGGGGCGCCGCCGGATACGCAGTATTTT	CASSQELVAGAPPDTQYF